The 24 T cell receptor beta chains presented below share a single source sample, sequenced in a study of shared T cell receptors in the human thymus. Method: immunoSEQ multiplex PCR; TCRdb's copy keeps in-frame clones and lacks some. The sample holds about 660,000 clones, roughly 90% seen once. These data also formed part of another study, on human thymus T cells.

Sequenced material: thymocytes. The receptors come from a boy younger than two with a congenital heart defect.

V gene TRBV15 combines with J gene TRBJ2-7; 8 bases map to TRBD1. Trimming cost V 2 bases and J 2 bases; bases outside gene matches: 8. The germline CDR1 and CDR2 sequences are LNHNV and YYDKDF (reference sequence). The CDR3 consists of 16 residues. The CDR3 protein is CATSRPGGRITYEQYF. The CDR3 bases are TGTGCCACCAGCAGACCAGGGGGCCGTATCACCTACGAGCAGTACTTC.

This clone was detected only a few times. CDR3 nucleotides: TGTGCTAGTGGTTTGGTACCTTGGGAGGGTAGCAATCAGCCCCAGCATTTT. Its translation is CASGLVPWEGSNQPQHF. The chain is built from TRBV12-5 and TRBJ1-5; unclear D gene. V gave up 0 bases and J gave up 0 bases, with 12 bases separating them. Looked up from germline, CDR1 is LGHNT and CDR2 is FRNRAP. The CDR3 extends over 17 amino acids.

V usage is TRBV6-5 and J usage is TRBJ2-7, with D possibly being TRBD2 (6 bases). Trimming left V 5 bases short and J 0 bases short, with 14 bases between. This CDR3 is built from 15 residues. The germline V gene has CDR1 MNHEY and CDR2 SVGAGI. The CDR3 sequence is CASSKLPAGSYEQYF. CDR3 DNA sequence: TGTGCCAGCAGTAAACTCCCAGCGGGCTCCTACGAGCAGTACTTC.

This clone has just one count. The chain's CDR3 is CAMHPRTSQVSEQYF. The DNA for the CDR3 is TGTGCCATGCATCCCAGGACTAGTCAGGTTTCCGAGCAGTACTTC. The chain recombines TRBV10-3 with TRBJ2-7; 7 bases line up with TRBD2. The CDR3 length is 15 residues. CDR1 ENHRY and CDR2 SYGVKD come from the germline V gene. V gave up 9 bases and J gave up 6 bases; unmatched junction bases: 17.

This chain joins TRBV19 and TRBJ1-2; possible D gene TRBD1, 6 bases. The germline gives CDR1 LNHDA, CDR2 SQIVND (reference sequence). This CDR3 is built from 18 residues. V lost 3 bases, J lost 1 base, and 21 bases lay in between. The CDR3 nucleotides are TGTGCCAGTAGTATGGCAACCACTGGGGGGGGCCATAACTATGGCTACACCTTC. Translating it yields CASSMATTGGGHNYGYTF.

The chain employs TRBV6-5 and TRBJ2-7; D possibly corresponds to TRBD2 (6 bases). With 6 bases removed from V and 0 bases from J, the gap between germline ends came to 12 bases. In germline, CDR1 is MNHEY, CDR2 SVGAGI. The CDR3 is 14 amino acids. CDR3 DNA: TGTGCCAGCAGAAGAACGGGAGCCTCCTACGAGCAGTACTTC. It translates to CASRRTGASYEQYF.

The chain uses TRBV7-6 and TRBJ2-7, with TRBD2 identical over 16 bases. Germline trimming cut 4 bases from V and 6 bases from J; bases unmatched to any gene: 9. The CDR3 has 17 residues. Germline assignment: CDR1 SGHVS and CDR2 FNYEAQ. CDR3 sequence reads: CASSSQGGLAGGSEQYF. CDR3 in DNA: TGTGCCAGCAGCTCCCAGGGGGGACTAGCGGGAGGGAGCGAGCAGTACTTC.

The chain uses TRBV6-6 and TRBJ2-5, with 11 bases identical to TRBD2. From germline, CDR1 is MNHNY and CDR2 SVGAGI (reference sequence). V shed 2 bases and J 5 bases; nucleotides not matched to a gene: 7. This CDR3 has 16 amino acids. The CDR3 DNA is TGTGCCAGCAGTTACCCACTAGCGGGAGCGTGGGAGACCCAGTACTTC. Translated: CASSYPLAGAWETQYF.

The V and J genes are TRBV28 and TRBJ1-2, with D possibly TRBD1 on 5 matching bases. Per germline, CDR1 MDHEN and CDR2 SYDVKM. Trimming pared 8 bases from V and 7 bases from J, leaving 17 bases between. This CDR3 is built from 13 residues. The CDR3 spells CASGPLTQGGYTF. DNA of the CDR3: TGTGCCAGCGGGCCCTTGACCCAGGGTGGCTACACCTTC.

This clone turned up a few times. The V gene is TRBV7-9, the J gene TRBJ2-1; D is perhaps TRBD2 (6 bases). This CDR3 is 16 amino acids long. Germline loops: CDR1 SEHNR, CDR2 FQNEAQ (reference sequence). Trimming pared 5 bases from V and 4 bases from J, leaving 18 bases between. Here the CDR3 reads CASSPPLEGEYNEQFF. The CDR3 DNA reads TGTGCCAGCAGCCCACCATTGGAGGGCGAATACAATGAGCAGTTCTTC.

The chain is built from TRBV11-3 and TRBJ2-7, with 10 bases that match TRBD1. Trimming at V came to 5 bases and at J to 3 bases, leaving 7 bases not matched to a gene. Germline CDR1 SGHNT, CDR2 YENEEA. CDR3 length equals 15 residues. DNA for the CDR3: TGTGCCAGCAGCCCGCCGGGACAGGGGTGCTACGAGCAGTACTTC. Residues: CASSPPGQGCYEQYF.

The chain carries TRBV6-5 and TRBJ2-2; tentatively, D is TRBD1 (5 bases). From germline, CDR1 is MNHEY and CDR2 SVGAGI. The CDR3 runs 16 residues. Trimming stripped 0 bases from V and 6 bases from J, with 14 bases between. CDR3 sequence: CASSYSRQPLAGELFF. CDR3 in DNA: TGTGCCAGCAGTTACTCGAGACAGCCTTTGGCCGGGGAGCTGTTTTTT.

This clone was seen more than once but under ten times. The CDR3 loop reads CASSLEARQGMQETQYF. The CDR3 nucleotides read TGCGCCAGCAGCTTGGAGGCCCGTCAGGGTATGCAAGAGACCCAGTACTTC. The chain joins TRBV5-1 to TRBJ2-5; tentatively, D is TRBD1 (5 bases). The CDR3 has 17 residues. Germline V gives CDR1 SGHRS, CDR2 YFSETQ. Trimming stripped 0 bases from V and 2 bases from J, with 17 bases between.

CDR3 coding DNA: TGCGCCAGCAGCCGCGGACAGAATACGATCCAAGAGACCCAGTACTTC. Translated, it gives CASSRGQNTIQETQYF. The chain carries TRBV5-1 and TRBJ2-5, with D perhaps matching TRBD1 (6 bases). V dropped 4 bases and J dropped 1 base, with 17 bases sitting between them. Germline-derived CDR1 and CDR2 are SGHRS and YFSETQ. The CDR3 length is 16 residues.

This chain connects TRBV4-3 to TRBJ2-5; TRBD2 matches 12 bases. V trimming: 0 bases; J trimming: 5 bases; junction bases outside the gene matches: 10. CDR1 and CDR2 (germline): LGHNA, YSLEER. The CDR3 extends over 18 amino acids. CDR3 in DNA: TGCGCCAGCAGCCAAGAACTAAGACTAGCGGGAGACTCGGAGACCCAGTACTTC. It specifies CASSQELRLAGDSETQYF.

This clone was recorded once. The rearrangement links TRBV20-1 to TRBJ2-7, with TRBD2 matching 7 bases. With V trimmed by 1 base and J by 9 bases, 3 bases remained unmatched. The germline CDR1 and CDR2 sequences are DFQATT and SNEGSKA (reference sequence). The CDR3 length is 11 residues. This CDR3 reads CSARVPGGQYF. CDR3 nucleotide sequence: TGCAGTGCTAGAGTACCGGGGGGGCAGTACTTC.

This sequence joins TRBV29-1 and TRBJ1-2; 7 nucleotides align to TRBD1. After removal of 6 bases from V and 3 bases from J, the junction contained 7 bases not matched to a gene. Germline CDR1 reads SQVTM; CDR2 reads ANQGSEA. This CDR3 has 13 residues. The CDR3 reads CSVGQVPDYGYTF. The DNA of the CDR3 is TGCAGCGTAGGACAGGTCCCGGACTATGGCTACACCTTC.

The chain joins TRBV29-1 to TRBJ2-3, with TRBD2 as a possible D gene (5 bases). The CDR3 covers 15 residues. Germline CDR1 reads SQVTM; CDR2 reads ANQGSEA. Trimming removed 7 bases at V and 0 bases at J, with 17 bases between. CDR3 DNA: TGCAGCGGCCATCTACTAGAAAGGAGCACAGATACGCAGTATTTT. Translating it yields CSGHLLERSTDTQYF.

Concerning this clone itself: The same CDR3 is also encoded by other DNA sequences in this sample. J is TRBJ2-5 and V is TRBV9; D ambiguous. CDR1 and CDR2 from the germline V gene are SGDLS and YYNGEE. V shed 0 bases and J shed 2 bases, with 5 bases lying between them. CDR3 length: 13 amino acids. In DNA form, the CDR3 reads TGTGCCAGCAGCGTAGGCGGACAAGAGACCCAGTACTTC. It yields the protein CASSVGGQETQYF.

In DNA form, the CDR3 reads TGTGCCAGCAGCTTAGTTTTTGGGACAGGTACGACGGAAGCTTTCTTT. Amino acids: CASSLVFGTGTTEAFF. The V call is TRBV7-9, the J call TRBJ1-1; 8 bases map to TRBD1. The V gene's germline CDR1 is SEHNR and CDR2 FQNEAQ (reference sequence). V was pared by 1 base and J by 8 bases, with 12 bases of the junction left unmatched. CDR3 length: 16 amino acids.

The rearrangement joins TRBV27 to TRBJ1-5; TRBD1 matches 9 bases. This CDR3 contains 17 residues. Germline CDR1 and CDR2: MNHEY and SMNVEV (reference sequence). With V trimmed by 4 bases and J by 6 bases, 13 bases remained unmatched. CDR3 nucleotides: TGTGCCAGCAGTTCGTTAGGCGCGACAGGGGGTTTTCAGCCCCAGCATTTT. Translation: CASSSLGATGGFQPQHF.

The chain has TRBV4-2 and TRBJ1-4, with a tentative D call TRBD1 (6 bases). Trimming removed 0 bases from V and 6 bases from J, with 11 bases in between. Germline V gene lookup returns CDR1 LGHNA and CDR2 YNFKEQ. This CDR3 has 15 amino acids. The chain's CDR3 is CASSQDVGAYEKLFF. DNA of the CDR3: TGTGCCAGCAGCCAAGACGTGGGGGCCTATGAAAAACTGTTTTTT.

This chain connects TRBV7-2 to TRBJ2-7, with 8 bases lining up with TRBD2. This CDR3 has 17 residues. V shed 6 bases, J shed 5 bases, and the junction held 18 bases outside the gene matches. The germline V gene has CDR1 SGHTA and CDR2 FQGNSA. In DNA form, the CDR3 reads TGTGCCAGCAGTTTCAAACCGGGACTAGTCGTGTCCCACGAGCAGTACTTC. It encodes CASSFKPGLVVSHEQYF.

This clone was observed a single time. The CDR3 loop is CASSFGSRDSKVADTQYF. CDR3 nucleotides: TGTGCCAGCAGCTTTGGATCCCGGGACTCCAAAGTCGCAGATACGCAGTATTTT. The gene calls are TRBV5-6 and TRBJ2-3; a possible D gene is TRBD2 (6 bases). Per the germline V gene, CDR1 is SGHDT and CDR2 is YYEEEE. Trimming cost V 2 bases and J 4 bases, with 23 bases left between them. The CDR3 is made up of 18 amino acids.